A selection of T cell receptor beta chains follows, all from one sample in a study of cytomegalovirus exposure and HLA in healthy donors. The method was immunoSEQ multiplex PCR; TCRdb's version includes in-frame clones alone and lacks a portion of them. Among roughly 100,000 clones listed, 75% to 90% were seen once. Sequenced sample: PBMCs. The receptors were sampled from a young man in good health and CMV-seropositive. Both conserved end residues are part of each CDR3. The D gene is left open where the match is weak. Clone size is stated in some rows and not others, as once, few, many or a class when expanded.

>TRBV7-9|TRBJ2-2|-|TRBD1
CASSLEGGNPTGELFF
TGTGCCAGCAGCTTAGAAGGGGGCAACCCCACCGGGGAGCTGTTTTTT
>TRBV28|TRBJ1-5|-|-
CATHRLEPQQPQHF
TGTGCCACTCACAGGTTAGAGCCCCAACAGCCCCAGCATTTT
>TRBV7-9|TRBJ2-3|-|TRBD2
CASSSSGLAWNTDTQYF
TGTGCCAGCAGCTCGTCGGGACTAGCGTGGAACACAGATACGCAGTATTTT
>TRBV5-6|TRBJ2-2|-|-
CASSLITRDTGELFF
TGTGCCAGCAGCTTGATAACACGGGACACCGGGGAGCTGTTTTTT
>TRBV7-3|TRBJ2-3|-|-
CASSSLVSSSTDTQYF
TGTGCCAGCAGCTCTCTAGTCTCCTCTAGCACAGATACGCAGTATTTT
>TRBV4-1|TRBJ2-5|few|TRBD1
CASSRIQPTGRETQYF
TGCGCCAGCAGCCGAATTCAACCGACAGGGCGGGAGACCCAGTACTTC
>TRBV27|TRBJ1-5|-|-
CASSLGGRNNQPQHF
TGTGCCAGCAGTTTAGGGGGGAGAAACAATCAGCCCCAGCATTTT
>TRBV2|TRBJ2-1|-|TRBD2
CAGLGGDQNEQFF
TGTGCCGGCTTGGGGGGGGACCAAAATGAGCAGTTCTTC
>TRBV7-9|TRBJ2-7|once|TRBD1
CASSPPAGGYEQYF
TGTGCCAGCAGCCCTCCGGCAGGGGGCTACGAGCAGTACTTC
>TRBV5-6|TRBJ2-5|-|-
CASSFGESSLTQYF
TGTGCCAGCAGCTTCGGGGAATCGAGTCTGACCCAGTACTTC
>TRBV12-5|TRBJ2-1|-|TRBD2
CASGSGGNEQFF
TGTGCTAGTGGCTCGGGGGGCAATGAGCAGTTCTTC
>TRBV6-1|TRBJ2-7|-|TRBD1
CASDRGSYEQYF
TGTGCCAGTGACAGGGGTTCCTACGAGCAGTACTTC
>TRBV27|TRBJ2-5|-|-
CASSLSYRRQETQYF
TGTGCCAGCAGTTTATCCTACAGGAGACAAGAGACCCAGTACTTC
>TRBV7-8|TRBJ2-7|-|TRBD2
CASSALAGGNGDEQYF
TGTGCCAGCAGCGCCCTAGCGGGGGGAAACGGCGACGAGCAGTACTTC
>TRBV7-2|TRBJ1-6|-|-
CASSLDRTVVGVPLHF
TGTGCCAGCAGCTTAGATAGGACAGTGGTTGGAGTGCCCCTCCACTTT
>TRBV5-4|TRBJ2-7|few|-
CASSLGEMEQYF
TGTGCCAGCAGCTTGGGAGAGATGGAGCAGTACTTC
>TRBV5-1|TRBJ1-5|-|-
CASSLYGGDQPQHF
TGCGCCAGCAGCTTGTATGGGGGCGATCAGCCCCAGCATTTT
>TRBV10-3|TRBJ2-7|-|TRBD1
CAISQGASSYEQYF
TGTGCCATCAGCCAGGGGGCAAGCTCCTACGAGCAGTACTTC
>TRBV18|TRBJ2-7|-|TRBD1
CASSPLTGQGDHEQYF
TGTGCCAGCTCACCTCTGACGGGACAGGGGGATCACGAGCAGTACTTC
>TRBV5-6|TRBJ1-2|once|TRBD1
CASSSETGSGYTF
TGTGCCAGCAGCTCCGAGACAGGGAGTGGCTACACCTTC